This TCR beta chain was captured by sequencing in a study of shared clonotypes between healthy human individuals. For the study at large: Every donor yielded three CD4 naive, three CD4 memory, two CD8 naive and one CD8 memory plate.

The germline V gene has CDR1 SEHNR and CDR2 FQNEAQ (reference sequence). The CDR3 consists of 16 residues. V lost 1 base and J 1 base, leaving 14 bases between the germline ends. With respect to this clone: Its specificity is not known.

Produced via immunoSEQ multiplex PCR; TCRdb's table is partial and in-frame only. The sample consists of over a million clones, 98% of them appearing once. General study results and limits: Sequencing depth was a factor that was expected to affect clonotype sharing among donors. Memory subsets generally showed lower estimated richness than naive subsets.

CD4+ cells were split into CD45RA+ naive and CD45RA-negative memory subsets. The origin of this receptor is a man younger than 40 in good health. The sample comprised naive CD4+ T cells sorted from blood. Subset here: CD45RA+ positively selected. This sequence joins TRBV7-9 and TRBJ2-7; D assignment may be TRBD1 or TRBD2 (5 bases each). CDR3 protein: CASSLEVTGASYEQYF. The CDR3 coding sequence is TGTGCCAGCAGCTTAGAAGTCACCGGGGCATCCTACGAGCAGTACTTC.